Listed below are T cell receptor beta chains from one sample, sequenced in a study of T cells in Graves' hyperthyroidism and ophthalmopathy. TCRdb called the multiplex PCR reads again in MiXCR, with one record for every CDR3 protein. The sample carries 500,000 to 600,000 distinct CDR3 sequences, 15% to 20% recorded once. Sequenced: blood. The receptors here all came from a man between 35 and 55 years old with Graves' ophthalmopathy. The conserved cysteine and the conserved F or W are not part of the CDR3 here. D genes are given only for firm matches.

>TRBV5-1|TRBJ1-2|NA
ASSLASGAGIGYGYT
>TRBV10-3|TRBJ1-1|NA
AISGHPMNTEAF
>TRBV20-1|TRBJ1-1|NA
SATRGLSNTEAF
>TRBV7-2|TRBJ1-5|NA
ASSLDYNIGQPQH
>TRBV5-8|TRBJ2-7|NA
ASSLSLKYEQY
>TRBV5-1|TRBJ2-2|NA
ASSLAGGSVTGELF
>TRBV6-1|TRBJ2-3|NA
ASSPLPSTGSSTDTQY
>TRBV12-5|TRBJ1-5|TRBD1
ASGTGGNQSQH
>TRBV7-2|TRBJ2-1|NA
ASSLSGANYNEQF
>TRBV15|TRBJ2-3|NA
ATSRLAGSTDTRY
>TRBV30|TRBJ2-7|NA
AGGSYEQY
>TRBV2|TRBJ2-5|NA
ASRGSKSETQY
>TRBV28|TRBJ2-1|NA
ASSFRGTWQF
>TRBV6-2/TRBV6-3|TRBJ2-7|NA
ASKVSADNSYEQY
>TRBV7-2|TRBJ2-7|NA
ASSPLPDFSYEQY
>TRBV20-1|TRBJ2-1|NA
SARPQGILSPGSYNEQF
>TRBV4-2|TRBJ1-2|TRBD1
ASSQVGTGRTGYT
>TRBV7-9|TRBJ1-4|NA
ASSFRVLNEKLF
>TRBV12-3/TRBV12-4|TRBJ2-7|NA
ASSLQGTNYEQY
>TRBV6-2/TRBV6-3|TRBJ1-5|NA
ASSLSISNGNQPQH
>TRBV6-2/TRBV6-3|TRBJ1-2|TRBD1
ASRDSYGYT
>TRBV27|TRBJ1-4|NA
ASSFRGRRSATNEKLF
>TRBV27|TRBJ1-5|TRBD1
ASSLDRGPNQPQH
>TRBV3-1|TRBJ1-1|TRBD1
ASSPLTGRNTEAF
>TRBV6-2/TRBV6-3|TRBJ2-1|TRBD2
ASSYTRQREDYDEQF
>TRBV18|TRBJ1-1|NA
ASSTLEGPGRVAF
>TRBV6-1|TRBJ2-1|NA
ASAGTASYNEQF
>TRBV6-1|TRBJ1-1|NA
ASSEAGDTEAF
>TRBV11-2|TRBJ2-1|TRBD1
ASSPAGTGGNEQF
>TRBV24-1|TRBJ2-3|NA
ATSDLGDTQY
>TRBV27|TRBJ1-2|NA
ASSLSGDYGYT
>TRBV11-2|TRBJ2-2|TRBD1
ASSRDRGLTGELF
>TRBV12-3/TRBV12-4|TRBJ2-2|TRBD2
ASSSPGTSGRVLTGELF
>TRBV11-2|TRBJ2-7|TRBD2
ASSFGTSKY
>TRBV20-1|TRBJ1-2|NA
SATPDKRGYT
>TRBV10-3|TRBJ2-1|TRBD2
AISATRGGSYNEQF
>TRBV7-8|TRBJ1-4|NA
ASSSDTATNEKLF
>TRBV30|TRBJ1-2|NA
AWEGSWGYT
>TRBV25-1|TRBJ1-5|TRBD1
ASSDGDRGRDQPQH
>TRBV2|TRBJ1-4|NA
ASSESVTNEKLF
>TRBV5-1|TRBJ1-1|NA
ASRQGDYTEAF
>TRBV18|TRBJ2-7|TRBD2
AGSPIYGGNNYEQY
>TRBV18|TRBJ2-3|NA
ASSPSRHSTDTQY
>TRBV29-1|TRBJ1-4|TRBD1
SVGTGEKLF
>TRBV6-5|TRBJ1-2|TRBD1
ASSSTGGTYGYT